Described below is a single T cell receptor beta chain sequence and its context. This specimen comes from a study of cytomegalovirus exposure and HLA in healthy donors. Some clones are missing from TCRdb's copy, which holds only in-frame ones; the method was immunoSEQ multiplex PCR. The repertoire includes 150,000 to 200,000 clones, roughly 80% of them detected once, and 10% sits in the top ten. The clonotype comes from a man younger than 45 in good health and CMV-seropositive. The sample taken for sequencing was PBMCs.

The CDR3 coding sequence is TGTGCCAGCAGCTTAAAATCGACTAGCGGGAGCGGCGGCGAGCAGTTCTTC. This gives the protein CASSLKSTSGSGGEQFF. The chain couples TRBV7-2 to TRBJ2-1, with TRBD2 matching over 12 bases. V shed 2 bases and J 10 bases; nucleotides not matched to a gene: 12. This CDR3 spans 17 amino acids. Per the germline V gene, CDR1 is SGHTA and CDR2 is FQGNSA.